A selection of T cell receptor beta chains follows, all from one sample in a study of cytomegalovirus exposure and HLA in healthy donors. Some clones are missing from TCRdb's copy, which holds only in-frame ones; the method was immunoSEQ multiplex PCR. Of some 130,000 clones listed, around 72% are singletons. The sequencing sample was made of PBMCs. Receptor source: a human donor in good health. CDR3s include the opening cysteine and the closing phenylalanine or tryptophan. D genes are given only for firm matches. Where a row states a size, it is once, few, many or the class of an expanded clone; other rows omit it.

D gene: .
J gene: TRBJ1-2
V gene: TRBV29-1
clone size: .
CDR3 protein: CSVAGYYGYTF
CDR3 DNA: TGCAGCGTTGCAGGGTACTATGGCTACACCTTC

D gene: TRBD1
J gene: TRBJ2-7
V gene: TRBV5-4
clone size: .
CDR3 protein: CASSRSGTGHPEQYF
CDR3 DNA: TGTGCCAGCAGCCGATCCGGGACAGGGCATCCCGAGCAGTACTTC

D gene: TRBD1
J gene: TRBJ2-5
V gene: TRBV11-3
clone size: .
CDR3 protein: CASSNYPGQGETQYF
CDR3 DNA: TGTGCCAGCAGCAATTATCCGGGACAGGGTGAGACCCAGTACTTC

D gene: .
J gene: TRBJ2-3
V gene: TRBV7-3
clone size: .
CDR3 protein: CASSLTPSTDTQYF
CDR3 DNA: TGTGCCAGCAGCTTAACGCCTAGTACAGATACGCAGTATTTT

D gene: .
J gene: TRBJ2-5
V gene: TRBV12-5
clone size: .
CDR3 protein: CASGLGGPQETQYF
CDR3 DNA: TGTGCTAGTGGCTTGGGCGGTCCCCAAGAGACCCAGTACTTC

D gene: .
J gene: TRBJ2-3
V gene: TRBV28
clone size: .
CDR3 protein: CASSLGDKKTDTQYF
CDR3 DNA: TGTGCCAGCAGTTTAGGGGACAAAAAGACAGATACGCAGTATTTT

D gene: .
J gene: TRBJ1-5
V gene: TRBV4-2
clone size: .
CDR3 protein: CASSPDGGQPQHF
CDR3 DNA: TGTGCCAGCAGCCCTGACGGGGGGCAGCCCCAGCATTTT

D gene: .
J gene: TRBJ2-3
V gene: TRBV7-9
clone size: few
CDR3 protein: CASSLAGGDTQYF
CDR3 DNA: TGTGCCAGCAGCTTAGCGGGGGGAGATACGCAGTATTTT

D gene: .
J gene: TRBJ1-6
V gene: TRBV11-1
clone size: .
CDR3 protein: CASSLGGGANYNSPLHF
CDR3 DNA: TGTGCCAGCAGCTTAGGGGGGGGTGCTAACTATAATTCACCCCTCCACTTT

D gene: TRBD1
J gene: TRBJ1-2
V gene: TRBV7-9
clone size: .
CDR3 protein: CASSSVQGAPHGYTF
CDR3 DNA: TGTGCCAGCAGCTCCGTACAGGGGGCTCCCCATGGCTACACCTTC

D gene: TRBD1
J gene: TRBJ2-1
V gene: TRBV29-1
clone size: .
CDR3 protein: CSVGENRGRQFF
CDR3 DNA: TGCAGCGTTGGGGAGAACAGGGGCCGACAGTTCTTC

D gene: .
J gene: TRBJ1-5
V gene: TRBV5-1
clone size: once
CDR3 protein: CASSLAPLGWDSNQPQHF
CDR3 DNA: TGCGCCAGCAGCTTGGCTCCACTAGGGTGGGATAGCAATCAGCCCCAGCATTTT

D gene: TRBD2
J gene: TRBJ2-4
V gene: TRBV4-3
clone size: .
CDR3 protein: CASSQALAGESLAKNIQYF
CDR3 DNA: TGCGCCAGCAGCCAAGCACTAGCGGGGGAATCACTAGCCAAAAACATTCAGTACTTC

D gene: TRBD1
J gene: TRBJ2-7
V gene: TRBV29-1
clone size: .
CDR3 protein: CSVQGQGPYEQYF
CDR3 DNA: TGCAGCGTGCAGGGACAGGGGCCCTACGAGCAGTACTTC